A selection of T cell receptor beta chains follows, all from one sample in a study of cytomegalovirus exposure and HLA in healthy donors. Assay: immunoSEQ multiplex PCR; the TCRdb copy retains only in-frame clones and omits some. The sample yields under 200,000 clones, more than 80% seen once. Sequencing was performed on PBMCs. These receptor sequences come from a woman between 18 and 29 years old in good health and CMV-seronegative. Each CDR3 is given with its conserved first and last residue. The D gene is left open where the match is weak. Clone size is stated in some rows and not others, as once, few, many or a class when expanded.

clone size	V gene	D gene	J gene	CDR3 protein	CDR3 DNA
-	TRBV2	-	TRBJ2-7	CASRALATYLYEQYF	TGTGCCAGCAGGGCCTTAGCGACATACCTCTACGAGCAGTACTTC
-	TRBV27	-	TRBJ2-5	CASSLSSRGTQYF	TGTGCCAGCAGTTTATCGTCCCGGGGGACCCAGTACTTC
-	TRBV5-1	-	TRBJ2-2	CASSPTVLVREINTGELFF	TGCGCCAGCAGCCCGACGGTGCTAGTCCGTGAAATAAACACCGGGGAGCTGTTTTTT
-	TRBV7-8	-	TRBJ1-1	CASSFLVMNTEAFF	TGTGCCAGCAGCTTCCTAGTGATGAACACTGAAGCTTTCTTT
-	TRBV7-9	TRBD2	TRBJ2-7	CASSSTLAGDPSYEQYF	TGTGCCAGCAGCTCAACCCTAGCGGGAGACCCCTCCTACGAGCAGTACTTC
-	TRBV30	-	TRBJ2-2	CAWRTYANTGELFF	TGTGCCTGGAGGACATACGCGAACACCGGGGAGCTGTTTTTT
-	TRBV29-1	-	TRBJ1-3	CSGRVHGNTIYF	TGCAGCGGCAGGGTTCATGGAAACACCATATATTTT
-	TRBV11-3	TRBD2	TRBJ2-1	CASSSAGLASNEQFF	TGTGCCAGCAGCTCGGCGGGACTAGCGTCCAATGAGCAGTTCTTC
few	TRBV19	TRBD1	TRBJ2-1	CASSVAGTGGLAEQFF	TGTGCCAGTAGTGTCGCCGGGACAGGGGGTTTGGCTGAGCAGTTCTTC
once	TRBV30	TRBD2	TRBJ2-5	CAWWKAGGPGTQYF	TGTGCCTGGTGGAAGGCGGGAGGGCCGGGCACCCAGTACTTC
once	TRBV6-1	-	TRBJ2-7	CASKQGLVEQYF	TGTGCCAGCAAGCAGGGCCTGGTCGAGCAGTACTTC
-	TRBV6-5	-	TRBJ1-1	CASSYTFGGSGTEAFF	TGTGCCAGCAGTTACACCTTTGGTGGGTCGGGTACTGAAGCTTTCTTT
-	TRBV14	-	TRBJ1-1	CASSQEGVAWGGSDTEAFF	TGTGCCAGCAGCCAAGAGGGTGTGGCGTGGGGGGGGTCGGACACTGAAGCTTTCTTT
-	TRBV9	-	TRBJ2-3	CASNLGPNTDTQYF	TGTGCCAGCAACCTGGGGCCGAACACAGATACGCAGTATTTT
-	TRBV18	TRBD1	TRBJ1-4	CASSPGTELNEKLFF	TGTGCCAGCTCACCTGGGACAGAGCTTAATGAAAAACTGTTTTTT
once	TRBV6-5	TRBD1	TRBJ2-6	CASRPDRAGANVLTF	TGTGCCAGCAGACCTGACAGGGCTGGGGCCAACGTCCTGACTTTC
-	TRBV6-5	-	TRBJ1-2	CASSYEGDYGYTF	TGTGCCAGCAGTTATGAGGGGGACTATGGCTACACCTTC